This T cell receptor beta chain was documented in a study of early T cells in non-severe SARS-CoV-2 infection. This clonotype was seen ten or more times. What it binds is not known. Trimming removed 3 bases from V and 3 bases from J; junction bases left unmatched: 4. The CDR3 has 14 residues. In germline, CDR1 is SEHNR, CDR2 FQNEAQ (reference sequence). Individual cDNA molecules each received unique molecular identifiers attached to them. Using its own MiXCR run on the 5' RACE reads, TCRdb lists one record per CDR3 protein. The sample includes tens of thousands of distinct CDR3 sequences, about 5% of them seen just once. The study, taken as a whole, reports: Matching results from VDJdb favored anti-spike CD8 responses, leaving private and CD4 specificities undetected.

The sequenced sample consisted of whole blood. This TCR was sampled from an adult who was a healthcare worker with PCR-confirmed SARS-CoV-2 infection or an uninfected control (not recorded which). The rearrangement links TRBV7-9 to TRBJ1-1; 7 bases are a match to TRBD1. The CDR3 coding sequence is TGTGCCAGCAGCTTCCGGGACAGCTACACTGAAGCTTTCTTT. This translates into CASSFRDSYTEAFF.